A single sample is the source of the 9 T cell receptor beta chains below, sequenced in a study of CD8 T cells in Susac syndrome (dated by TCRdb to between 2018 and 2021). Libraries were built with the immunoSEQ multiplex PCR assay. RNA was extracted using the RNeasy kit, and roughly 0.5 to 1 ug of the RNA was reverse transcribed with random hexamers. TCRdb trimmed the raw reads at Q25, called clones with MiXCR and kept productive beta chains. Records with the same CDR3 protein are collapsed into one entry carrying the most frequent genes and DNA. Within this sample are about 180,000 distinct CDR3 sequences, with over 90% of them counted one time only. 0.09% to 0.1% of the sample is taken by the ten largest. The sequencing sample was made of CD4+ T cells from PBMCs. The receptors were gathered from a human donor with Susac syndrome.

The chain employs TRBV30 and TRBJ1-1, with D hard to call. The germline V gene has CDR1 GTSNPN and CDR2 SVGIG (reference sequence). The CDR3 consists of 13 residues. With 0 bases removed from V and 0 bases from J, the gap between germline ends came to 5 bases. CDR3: CAWSVHMNTEAFF. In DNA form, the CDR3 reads TGTGCCTGGAGTGTGCACATGAACACTGAAGCTTTCTTT. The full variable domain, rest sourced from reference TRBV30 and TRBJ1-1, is SQTIHQWPATLVQPVGSPLSLECTVEGTSNPNLYWYRQAAGRGLQLLFYSVGIGQISSEVPQNLSASRPQDRQFILSSKKLLLSDSGFYLCAWSVHMNTEAFFGQGTRLTVV.

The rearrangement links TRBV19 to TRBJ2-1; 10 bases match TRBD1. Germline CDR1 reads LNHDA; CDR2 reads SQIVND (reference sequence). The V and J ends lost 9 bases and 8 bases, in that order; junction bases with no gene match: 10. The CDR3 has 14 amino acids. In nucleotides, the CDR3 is TGTGCCAGCAGAAGGGACAGGGGTTTCGATGAGCAGTTCTTC. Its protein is CASRRDRGFDEQFF. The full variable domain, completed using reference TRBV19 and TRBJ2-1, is DGGITQSPKYLFRKEGQNVTLSCEQNLNHDAMYWYRQDPGQGLRLIYYSQIVNDFQKGDIAEGYSVSREKKESFPLTVTSAQKNPTAFYLCASRRDRGFDEQFFGPGTRLTVL.

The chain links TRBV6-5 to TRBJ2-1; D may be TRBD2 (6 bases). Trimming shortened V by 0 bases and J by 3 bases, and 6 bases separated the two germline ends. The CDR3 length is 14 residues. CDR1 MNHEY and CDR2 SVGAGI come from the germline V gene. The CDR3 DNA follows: TGTGCCAGCAGTTACTCGGAGGGCTACAATGAGCAGTTCTTC. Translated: CASSYSEGYNEQFF.

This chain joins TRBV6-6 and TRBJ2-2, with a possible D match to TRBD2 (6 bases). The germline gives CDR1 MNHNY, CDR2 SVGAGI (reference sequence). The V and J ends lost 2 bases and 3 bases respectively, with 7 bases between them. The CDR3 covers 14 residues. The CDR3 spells CASSYGLHTGELFF. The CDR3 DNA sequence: TGTGCCAGCAGTTACGGACTACACACCGGGGAGCTGTTTTTT.

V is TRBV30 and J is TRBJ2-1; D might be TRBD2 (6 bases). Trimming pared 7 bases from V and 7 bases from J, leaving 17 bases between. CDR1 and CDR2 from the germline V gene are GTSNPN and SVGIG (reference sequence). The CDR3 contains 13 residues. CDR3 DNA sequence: TGTGCCTTGGGCGGGGCCGCTGAAAATGAGCAGTTCTTC. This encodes CALGGAAENEQFF.

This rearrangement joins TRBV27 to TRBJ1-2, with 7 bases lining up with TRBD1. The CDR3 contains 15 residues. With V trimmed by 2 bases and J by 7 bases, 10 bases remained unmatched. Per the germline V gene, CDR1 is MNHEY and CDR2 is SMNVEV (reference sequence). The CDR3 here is CASSLMSGGDGGYTF. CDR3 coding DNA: TGTGCCAGCAGTTTAATGTCAGGGGGTGATGGTGGCTACACCTTC.

The DNA for the CDR3 is TGTGCCAGCAGCCAATCCCCCCGGAATGAAAAACTGTTTTTT. This translates into CASSQSPRNEKLFF. The genes are TRBV11-1 and TRBJ1-4; D not certain. The CDR3 contains 14 residues. Germline assignment: CDR1 SGHAT and CDR2 FQDESV (reference sequence). With 5 bases removed from V and 5 bases from J, the gap between germline ends came to 12 bases.

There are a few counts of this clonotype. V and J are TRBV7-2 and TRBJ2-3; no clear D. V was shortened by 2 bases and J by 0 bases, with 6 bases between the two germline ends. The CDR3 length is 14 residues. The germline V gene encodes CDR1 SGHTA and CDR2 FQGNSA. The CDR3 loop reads CASSLIPSTDTQYF. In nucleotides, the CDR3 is TGTGCCAGCAGCTTAATACCGAGCACAGATACGCAGTATTTT.

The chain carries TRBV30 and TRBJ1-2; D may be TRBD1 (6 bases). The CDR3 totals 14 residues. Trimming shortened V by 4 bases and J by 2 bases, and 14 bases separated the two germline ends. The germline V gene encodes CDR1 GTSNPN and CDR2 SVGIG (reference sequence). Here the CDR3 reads CAWTRRTGNYGYTF. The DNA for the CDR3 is TGTGCCTGGACCCGACGTACAGGGAACTATGGCTACACCTTC.